This T cell receptor (beta chain) is drawn from a study of shared clonotypes between healthy human individuals. The CDR3 is 16 amino acids. Deep level was the assay's run setting. Per the study methods: ImmunoSEQ junction-only sequences lacked quality scores, so their filtering differed. Method: immunoSEQ multiplex PCR; TCRdb's copy keeps in-frame clones and lacks some. That table furnishes V, J and clone size, whereas the DNA furnished D and trimming. The repertoire consists of around 1,100,000 clones, with about 80% occurring once and the leading ten covering roughly 0.82%. CD4+ cells underwent separation, giving CD45RA+ naive and CD45RA-negative memory subsets.

Material for sequencing was memory CD4+ T cells from PBMCs. Indicated subset: CD45RA-negative fraction. The source of this sequence is a man younger than 30 in good health. Some clones in this sample may be carry-over from other donors' samples. The chain has TRBV1 and TRBJ1-6; the DNA was not used to check the table's D call, TRBD1. TRBV1 is labeled a pseudogene. CDR3 amino acids: CTSSQDPDRDNSPLHF. CDR3 DNA sequence: TGCACCAGCAGCCAAGATCCCGACAGGGACAATTCACCCCTCCACTTT.